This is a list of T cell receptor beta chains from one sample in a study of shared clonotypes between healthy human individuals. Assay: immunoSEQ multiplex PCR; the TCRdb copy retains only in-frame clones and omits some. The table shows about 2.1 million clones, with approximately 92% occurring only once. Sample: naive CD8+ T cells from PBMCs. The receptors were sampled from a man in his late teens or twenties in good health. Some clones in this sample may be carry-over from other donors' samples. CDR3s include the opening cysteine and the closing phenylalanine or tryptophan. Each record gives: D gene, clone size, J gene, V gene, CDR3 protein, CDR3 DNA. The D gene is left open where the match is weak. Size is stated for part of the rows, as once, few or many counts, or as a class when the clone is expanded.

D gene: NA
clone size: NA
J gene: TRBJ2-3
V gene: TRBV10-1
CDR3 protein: CASSEPPMERVSTDTQYF
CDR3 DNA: TGCGCCAGCAGTGAGCCCCCCATGGAGCGGGTTAGCACAGATACGCAGTATTTT

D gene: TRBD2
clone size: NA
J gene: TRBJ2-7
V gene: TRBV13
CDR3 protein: CASSLGLADSYEQYF
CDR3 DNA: TGTGCCAGCAGCCTGGGACTAGCGGACTCCTACGAGCAGTACTTC

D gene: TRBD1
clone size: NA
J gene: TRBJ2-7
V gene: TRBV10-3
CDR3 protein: CAIRVGDRTYEQYF
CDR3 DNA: TGTGCCATCAGAGTTGGGGACAGAACCTACGAGCAGTACTTC

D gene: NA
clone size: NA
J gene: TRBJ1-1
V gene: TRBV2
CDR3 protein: CARSGGTEAFF
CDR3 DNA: TGTGCCAGATCGGGGGGGACTGAAGCTTTCTTT

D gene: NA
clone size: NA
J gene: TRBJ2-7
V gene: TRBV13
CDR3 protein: CASSHHPYEQYF
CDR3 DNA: TGTGCCAGCAGCCATCACCCCTACGAGCAGTACTTC

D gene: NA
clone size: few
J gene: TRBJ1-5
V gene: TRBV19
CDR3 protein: CASNTWDGGSTQHF
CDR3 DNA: TGTGCCAGTAACACCTGGGACGGTGGATCCACCCAGCATTTT

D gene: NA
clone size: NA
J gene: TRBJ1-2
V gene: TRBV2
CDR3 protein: CASSETVAPNYGYTF
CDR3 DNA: TGTGCCAGCAGTGAAACCGTGGCGCCTAACTATGGCTACACCTTC

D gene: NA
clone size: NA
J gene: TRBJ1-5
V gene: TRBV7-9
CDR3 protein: CASSHGLNQPQHF
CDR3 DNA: TGTGCCAGCAGCCATGGGCTGAATCAGCCCCAGCATTTT

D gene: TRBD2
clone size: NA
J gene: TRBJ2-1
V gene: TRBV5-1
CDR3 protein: CASSLTGTSGRATGNEQFF
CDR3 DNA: TGCGCCAGCAGCCTGACCGGGACTAGCGGGAGGGCCACGGGCAATGAGCAGTTCTTC

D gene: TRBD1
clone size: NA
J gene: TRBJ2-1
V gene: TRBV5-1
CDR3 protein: CASSLRQGYNEQFF
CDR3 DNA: TGCGCCAGCAGCTTACGACAGGGCTACAATGAGCAGTTCTTC

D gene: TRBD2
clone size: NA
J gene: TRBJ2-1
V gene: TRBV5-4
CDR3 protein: CASSSGTSYYNEQFF
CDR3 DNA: TGTGCCAGCAGTTCCGGGACTAGCTACTACAATGAGCAGTTCTTC

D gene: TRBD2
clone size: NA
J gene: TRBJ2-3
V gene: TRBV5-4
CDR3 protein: CASSLVVAGVVDTQYF
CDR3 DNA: TGTGCCAGCAGCTTAGTGGTAGCGGGAGTTGTAGATACGCAGTATTTT

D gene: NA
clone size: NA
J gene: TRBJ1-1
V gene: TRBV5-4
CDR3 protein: CASSPSRGFAFF
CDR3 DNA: TGTGCCAGCAGCCCCAGCAGGGGTTTCGCTTTCTTT

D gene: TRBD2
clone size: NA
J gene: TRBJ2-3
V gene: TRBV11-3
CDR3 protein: CASSQKWYSSGPGDTDTQYF
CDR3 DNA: TGTGCCAGCAGCCAGAAATGGTATTCTAGCGGCCCCGGGGACACAGATACGCAGTATTTT

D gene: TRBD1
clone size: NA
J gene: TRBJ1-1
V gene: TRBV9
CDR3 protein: CASRSGTGVYTEAFF
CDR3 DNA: TGTGCCAGCAGGTCCGGGACAGGGGTTTACACTGAAGCTTTCTTT

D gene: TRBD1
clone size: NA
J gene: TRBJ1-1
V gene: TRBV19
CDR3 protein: CASSTRDSRFGNTEAFF
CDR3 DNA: TGTGCCAGTAGTACTCGGGACAGCCGATTTGGGAACACTGAAGCTTTCTTT

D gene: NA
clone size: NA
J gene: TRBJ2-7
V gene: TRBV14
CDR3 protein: CASSGTAIYEQYF
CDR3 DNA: TGTGCCAGCAGCGGGACCGCAATCTACGAGCAGTACTTC

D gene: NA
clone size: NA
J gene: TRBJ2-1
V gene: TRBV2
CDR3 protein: CASQGDEQFF
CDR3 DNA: TGTGCCAGCCAGGGTGATGAGCAGTTCTTC

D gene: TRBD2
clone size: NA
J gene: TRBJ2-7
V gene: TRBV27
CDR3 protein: CASSLLPGTSEPYEQYF
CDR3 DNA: TGTGCCAGCAGTCTTCTCCCCGGGACTAGCGAACCCTACGAGCAGTACTTC

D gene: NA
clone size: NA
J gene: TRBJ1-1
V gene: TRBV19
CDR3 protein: CASSFSLGFGAFF
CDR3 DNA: TGTGCCAGTAGTTTCTCGCTTGGATTCGGAGCTTTCTTT

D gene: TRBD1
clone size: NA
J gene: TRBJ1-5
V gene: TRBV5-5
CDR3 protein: CASQEETGGYQPQHF
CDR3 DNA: TGTGCCAGCCAAGAAGAAACAGGGGGCTATCAGCCCCAGCATTTT

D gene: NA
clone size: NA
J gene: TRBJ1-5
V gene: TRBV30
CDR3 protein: CAWKCWAFLSLSNQPQHF
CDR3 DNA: TGTGCCTGGAAATGTTGGGCCTTCTTGTCCCTAAGCAATCAGCCCCAGCATTTT

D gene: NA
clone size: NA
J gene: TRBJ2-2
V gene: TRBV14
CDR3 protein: CASSQAWGSTGELFF
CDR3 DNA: TGTGCCAGCAGCCAGGCTTGGGGCTCTACCGGGGAGCTGTTTTTT

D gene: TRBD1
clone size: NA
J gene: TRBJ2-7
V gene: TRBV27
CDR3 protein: CASSYRGTGSYEQYF
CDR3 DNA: TGTGCCAGCAGTTATCGCGGGACAGGATCCTACGAGCAGTACTTC

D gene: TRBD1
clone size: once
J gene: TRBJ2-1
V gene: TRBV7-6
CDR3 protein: CASSSGTGFRGGNEQFF
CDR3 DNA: TGTGCCAGCAGCTCCGGGACAGGGTTCCGTGGGGGCAATGAGCAGTTCTTC

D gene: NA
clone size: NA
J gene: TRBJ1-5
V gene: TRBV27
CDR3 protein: CASRIGGSNQPQHF
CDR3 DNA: TGTGCCAGCAGAATCGGTGGGAGCAATCAGCCCCAGCATTTT

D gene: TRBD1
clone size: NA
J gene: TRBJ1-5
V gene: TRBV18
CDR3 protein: CASSPPGTGHQPQHF
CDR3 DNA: TGTGCCAGCTCACCACCCGGGACAGGGCATCAGCCCCAGCATTTT

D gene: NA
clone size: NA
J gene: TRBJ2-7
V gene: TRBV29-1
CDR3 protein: CSVVGETTTYEQYF
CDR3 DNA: TGCAGCGTTGTTGGGGAAACAACCACCTACGAGCAGTACTTC

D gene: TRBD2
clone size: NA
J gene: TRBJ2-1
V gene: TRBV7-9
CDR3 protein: CASSRLAGGPHEQFF
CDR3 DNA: TGTGCCAGCAGTCGACTAGCGGGAGGGCCCCATGAGCAGTTCTTC

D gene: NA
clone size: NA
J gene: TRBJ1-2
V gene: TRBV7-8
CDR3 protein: CASSRYRDEFYGYTF
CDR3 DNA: TGTGCCAGCAGCCGTTACAGGGATGAGTTCTATGGCTACACCTTC

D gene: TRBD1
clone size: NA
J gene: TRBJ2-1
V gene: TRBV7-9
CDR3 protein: CASSLGQGIKNEQFF
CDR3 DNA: TGTGCCAGCAGCCTCGGACAGGGGATCAAAAATGAGCAGTTCTTC

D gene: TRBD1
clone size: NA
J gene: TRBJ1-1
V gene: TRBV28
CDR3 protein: CASSLLGTGEWENTEAFF
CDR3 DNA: TGTGCCAGCAGTTTATTAGGGACAGGGGAATGGGAGAACACTGAAGCTTTCTTT

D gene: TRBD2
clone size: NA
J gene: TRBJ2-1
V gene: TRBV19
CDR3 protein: CASSILVSGGMAGYNEQFF
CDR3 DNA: TGTGCCAGTAGTATCCTGGTATCGGGAGGAATGGCAGGCTACAATGAGCAGTTCTTC

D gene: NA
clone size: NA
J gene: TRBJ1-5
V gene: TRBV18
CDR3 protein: CASSRGRDNSNQPQHF
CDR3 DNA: TGTGCCAGCTCTCGCGGGAGAGATAATAGCAATCAGCCCCAGCATTTT

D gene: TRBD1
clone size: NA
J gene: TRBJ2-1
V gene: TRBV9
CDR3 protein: CASSLTPGQGSSYNEQFF
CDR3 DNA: TGTGCCAGCAGCCTAACCCCGGGACAGGGGAGCTCCTACAATGAGCAGTTCTTC

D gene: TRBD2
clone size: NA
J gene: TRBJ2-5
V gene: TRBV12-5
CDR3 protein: CASGPGVAGVETQYF
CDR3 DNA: TGTGCTAGTGGTCCGGGAGTAGCGGGAGTTGAGACCCAGTACTTC

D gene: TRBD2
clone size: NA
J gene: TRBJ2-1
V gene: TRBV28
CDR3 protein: CASTIGTSEYNEQFF
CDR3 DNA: TGTGCCAGCACCATCGGGACTAGCGAGTACAATGAGCAGTTCTTC

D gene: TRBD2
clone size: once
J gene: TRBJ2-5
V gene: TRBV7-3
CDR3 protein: CASSLIGGGQETQYF
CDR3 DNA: TGTGCCAGCAGCTTGATTGGCGGGGGACAAGAGACCCAGTACTTC

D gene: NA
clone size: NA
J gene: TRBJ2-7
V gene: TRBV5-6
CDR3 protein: CASSFRRDLYYEQYF
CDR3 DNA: TGTGCCAGCAGCTTCCGTAGGGACTTATACTACGAGCAGTACTTC

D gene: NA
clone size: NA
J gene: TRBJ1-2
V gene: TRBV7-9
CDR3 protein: CASSPVLGAPNYGYTF
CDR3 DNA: TGTGCCAGCAGCCCGGTGCTGGGGGCCCCTAACTATGGCTACACCTTC

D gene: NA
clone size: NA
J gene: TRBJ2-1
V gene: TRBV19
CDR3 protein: CASSLWGLSEQFF
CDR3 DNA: TGTGCCAGTAGTTTATGGGGGCTCAGTGAGCAGTTCTTC

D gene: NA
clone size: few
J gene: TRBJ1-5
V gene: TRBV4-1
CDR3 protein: CASSHSPGSGNQPQHF
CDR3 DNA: TGCGCCAGCAGCCATTCCCCCGGGAGCGGTAATCAGCCCCAGCATTTT